These 17 T cell receptor beta chains were all obtained from the same sample, sequenced in a study of T cell repertoires in aging, cancer and after chemotherapy. Rearranged V-D-J TRB sequences were amplified with a mixed TRB-A/B primer pool. From the multiplex PCR reads, TCRdb called clonotypes with MiXCR, one entry per CDR3 protein. The data hold thousands of distinct CDR3 sequences, with around 21% observed a single time. The template was genomic DNA from peripheral blood, not RNA. Sequencing was carried out using blood. Every receptor here comes from a human donor in good health. The donor label of this sample is uncertain.

This clonotype is labeled medium-sized. This chain joins TRBV12-3 or TRBV12-4 and TRBJ2-3; TRBD1 is a possible D gene (5 bases). With 6 bases removed from V and 2 bases from J, the gap between germline ends came to 15 bases. This CDR3 comprises 15 residues. This CDR3 is CASRQQVLSTDTQYF. CDR3 DNA sequence: TGTGCCAGCAGACAACAGGTCCTTTCCACAGATACGCAGTATTTT.

By sample share, this clonotype is medium-sized. V usage is TRBV18 and J usage is TRBJ1-6; D is ambiguous. This CDR3 is 20 amino acids long. Trimming took off 3 bases at V and 0 bases at J, with 21 bases between the two ends. The germline V gene has CDR1 KGHSH and CDR2 LQKENI. The CDR3 protein is CASSPWRWTGTSSYNSPLHF. As DNA, the CDR3 is TGTGCCAGCTCACCGTGGCGGTGGACGGGCACGAGCTCCTATAATTCACCCCTCCACTTT.

This clonotype was counted only a few times. The chain couples TRBV20-1 to TRBJ1-3; D gene ambiguous. The CDR3 loop spans 12 amino acids. The germline V gene encodes CDR1 DFQATT and CDR2 SNEGSKA (reference sequence). V was shortened by 4 bases and J by 4 bases, with 8 bases between the two germline ends. This CDR3 reads CSAIQDGNTIYF. The DNA for the CDR3 is TGCAGTGCTATTCAGGACGGAAACACCATATATTTT.

The sample holds a few counts of this clonotype. The CDR3 sequence: CASSLDSSGTTDTQYF. The CDR3, as DNA: TGTGCCAGCAGCTTAGATTCTAGCGGAACCACAGATACGCAGTATTTT. The chain recombines TRBV7-2 with TRBJ2-3; 7 bases line up with TRBD2. Germline loops: CDR1 SGHTA, CDR2 FQGNSA. Trimming removed 1 base from V and 2 bases from J; junction bases left unmatched: 6. This CDR3 has 16 amino acids.

This clonotype showed up just a few times. The gene calls are TRBV5-4 and TRBJ1-2; no clear D gene. The germline gives CDR1 SGHNT, CDR2 YYREEE (reference sequence). Trimming cost V 0 bases and J 6 bases, with 15 bases left between them. The CDR3 length is 15 residues. CDR3: CASSLAGRTGDGYTF. The CDR3 DNA follows: TGTGCCAGCAGCTTGGCCGGGAGGACCGGGGATGGCTACACCTTC.

This clonotype is medium-sized by share. V gene TRBV19 combines with J gene TRBJ1-5; D not certain. The CDR3 covers 17 residues. Germline lookup yields CDR1 LNHDA and CDR2 SQIVND (reference sequence). V lost 3 bases, J lost 0 bases, and 15 bases lay in between. The CDR3: CASSMRKGVSSNQPQHF. The CDR3 DNA sequence: TGTGCCAGTAGTATGAGGAAGGGAGTGAGTAGCAATCAGCCCCAGCATTTT.

In its sample, this clonotype was seen a few times. The chain is built from TRBV7-9 and TRBJ1-2; 7 bases are shared with TRBD1. V shed 5 bases, J shed 6 bases, and the junction held 3 bases outside the gene matches. The germline gives CDR1 SEHNR, CDR2 FQNEAQ (reference sequence). The CDR3 covers 12 residues. The CDR3 bases are TGTGCCAGCAGCAAGACAGGGAATGGCTACACCTTC. This codes for CASSKTGNGYTF.

To note about this clonotype: Being one base from a much bigger clone, this may be a read error. CDR3 sequence (DNA): TGTTCCAGCTCACCCATGGACAGGAATCTGTTCTTC. Its translation is CSSSPMDRNLFF. This sequence joins TRBV18 and TRBJ2-1; TRBD1 matches 7 bases. The CDR3 loop spans 12 amino acids. Germline CDR1 reads KGHSH; CDR2 reads LQKENI. The full variable domain, rest sourced from reference TRBV18 and TRBJ2-1, is NAGVMQNPRHLVRRRGQEARLRCSPMKGHSHVYWYRQLPEEGLKFMVYLQKENIIDESGMPKERFSAEFPKEGPSILRIQQVVRGDSAAYFCSSSPMDRNLFFGPGTRLTVL.

The chain carries TRBV20-1 and TRBJ1-1; D is perhaps TRBD1 (6 bases). Germline V lookup: CDR1 DFQATT, CDR2 SNEGSKA (reference sequence). Trimming took 2 bases from V and 5 from J, leaving 12 bases between them. This CDR3 is 13 amino acids long. The CDR3, as DNA: TGCAGTGCTAGATTAGGGGGAAAAACTGAAGCTTTCTTT. Its protein is CSARLGGKTEAFF.

This clonotype occurred a few times. The chain uses TRBV20-1 and TRBJ2-5; TRBD2 matches at 11 bases. V was pared by 1 base and J by 6 bases, with 13 bases of the junction left unmatched. This CDR3 contains 17 residues. Germline CDR1 and CDR2: DFQATT and SNEGSKA (reference sequence). This CDR3 is CSARGRLAGGVEKTQYF. The CDR3 nucleotides are TGCAGTGCTAGAGGGAGGCTAGCGGGGGGCGTCGAGAAGACCCAGTACTTC.

This clonotype qualifies as medium-sized. The V gene is TRBV7-2, the J gene TRBJ1-4, with D tentatively TRBD1 (6 bases). In germline, CDR1 is SGHTA, CDR2 FQGNSA. V dropped 5 bases and J dropped 7 bases, with 11 bases sitting between them. There are 13 residues in the CDR3. CDR3 nucleotide sequence: TGTGCCAGCAGCAGAGGGGGAGTTGAAAAACTGTTTTTT. Protein sequence: CASSRGGVEKLFF.

This clonotype was found a few times. The V and J genes are TRBV5-1 and TRBJ2-7, with 9 bases identical to TRBD2. Germline trimming cut 0 bases from V and 7 bases from J; bases unmatched to any gene: 8. This CDR3 is 15 amino acids long. From germline, CDR1 is SGHRS and CDR2 YFSETQ. CDR3 loop: CASSLGGGGAGEQYF. The CDR3 nucleotides are TGCGCCAGCAGCTTGGGGGGCGGGGGGGCAGGAGAGCAGTACTTC.

This sequence joins TRBV7-9 and TRBJ2-7, with a tentative D call TRBD2 (6 bases). The V gene lost 2 bases and the J gene lost 3 bases, with 11 bases spanning the gap. Germline lookup yields CDR1 SEHNR and CDR2 FQNEAQ (reference sequence). The CDR3 runs 14 residues. The CDR3 sequence: CASSLMGGNYEQYF. CDR3 nucleotide sequence: TGTGCCAGCAGCTTAATGGGGGGAAACTACGAGCAGTACTTC.

This clonotype occurred a few times. This chain connects TRBV20-1 to TRBJ2-5; 8 bases agree with TRBD2. Germline V gene sequence: CDR1 DFQATT, CDR2 SNEGSKA (reference sequence). The trim removed 1 base at V and 0 bases at J, leaving 4 bases unmatched. CDR3 length equals 15 residues. This CDR3 is CSARALGRDQETQYF. The CDR3 nucleotides read TGCAGTGCTAGAGCCCTCGGGAGGGACCAAGAGACCCAGTACTTC.

A few counts support this clonotype. This chain joins TRBV24-1 and TRBJ2-7, with D possibly matching TRBD2 (6 bases). Between the trimmed V and J ends, which lost 9 bases and 2 bases, there was a span of 13 bases. This CDR3 comprises 13 residues. The V gene's germline CDR1 is KGHDR and CDR2 SFDVKD. Written as DNA, the CDR3 is TGTGCCACCCGACTGGGACTCGCCTACGAGCAGTACTTC. It translates to CATRLGLAYEQYF.

This clonotype is termed medium-sized. The V and J genes are TRBV5-4 and TRBJ1-2; TRBD1 matches 11 bases. CDR1 is SGHNT, CDR2 YYREEE, per germline (reference sequence). J was trimmed by 5 bases and V by 0 bases; bases with no gene match: 6. The CDR3 sequence is 16 residues long. The CDR3 here is CASSLGTGGVRYGYTF. The DNA for the CDR3 is TGTGCCAGCAGCTTGGGGACAGGGGGCGTGCGGTATGGCTACACCTTC.

This clonotype is termed medium-sized. V usage is TRBV6-2 or TRBV6-3 and J usage is TRBJ2-3; 10 bases fit TRBD2. CDR1 and CDR2 from the germline V gene are MNHEY and SVGEGT. The length of the CDR3 is 19 residues. After removal of 8 bases from V and 4 bases from J, the junction contained 21 bases not matched to a gene. CDR3 protein: CASGNPAKRGGMESDTQYF. The CDR3 DNA is TGTGCCAGCGGGAATCCGGCAAAGCGGGGGGGCATGGAGTCAGATACGCAGTATTTT.